The clone carrying this T cell receptor beta chain was detected a few times. What it recognizes is unknown. This sample stems from a study of T cells in Graves' hyperthyroidism and ophthalmopathy. Findings and limits, study-wide: In validation, the model predicted ophthalmopathy. These predictions came a median roughly 6 months before onset. Most expanded thyroid clonotypes above 0.001 also appeared in blood.

Clinical symptoms, serum thyroxine and TRAb, thyroid ultrasound and orbital computed tomography were used for the diagnoses. PBMCs stemmed from more than 7.5 ml fresh peripheral blood. The V end was cut by 6 bases, the J end by 1 base, with 10 bases between. CDR1 and CDR2 (germline): SNHLY, FYNNEI. The CDR3 extends over 14 amino acids. What was amplified from RNA transcripts were TCR beta CDR3 regions. First-round RT-PCR targeting the TCR CDR3 was performed with the HTBI primer set. MiXCR, applied by TCRdb to the multiplex PCR reads, yields one record per CDR3 protein. This table holds about 530,000 distinct CDR3 sequences, 17% found once.

The sequenced sample was blood. The clonotype originates from a woman between 18 and 29 years old with Graves' ophthalmopathy. The chain couples TRBV2 to TRBJ2-4; D gene unclear. This CDR3 is CASRERAAKNIQYF. CDR3 nucleotides: TGTGCCAGCAGGGAACGGGCCGCCAAAAACATTCAGTACTTC.